This section outlines one TCR beta chain sequence together with its context. Its antigen specificity is not known. Nothing much larger sits one base from this clone, and base qualities are not available. The record originates from a study of T-cell memory formation after mild COVID-19 (dated by TCRdb to 2020 to 2022). Regarding the complete study: Most TCR sequence clusters were specific to one of the two donors. T-cell clones expanding and contracting after mild COVID-19 in a couple of donors were tracked by longitudinal TCRalpha and TCRbeta repertoire sequencing. Two young, previously healthy adult volunteers made up the cohort, one male and one female. The study at large found these results: The second-wave clones that peaked on day 37 were not confirmed to be SARS-CoV-2 specific. Contracting CD4+ clones were found mainly in CM and EM memory subsets, while CD8+ clones were enriched in EMRA. Balanced CD4/CD8 phenotypes were observed for clones contracting from day 15 to 85, whereas a bias towards CD4+ was observed for a second wave of clones expanding from day 15 to 37. Only a couple of mild cases were covered by the study, and larger cohorts that include severe cases with pre-infection samples were considered necessary. Some responding clones were detected in pre-infection memory, suggesting pre-existing cross-reactive memory T cells joined the SARS-CoV-2 response.

There are 16 amino acids in the CDR3, from cysteine to phenylalanine inclusive. The DNA shown is the 48-base CDR3, in frame from base 1. V and J are truncated by 0 bases and 2 bases respectively, leaving an intervening sequence of 11 bases. CDR1 and CDR2, looked up from the germline V gene (reference sequence), are LGHDT and YNNKEL. TCRdb records Illumina NovaSeq 6000 as the sequencer. TCRalpha and TCRbeta cDNA libraries were built by 5'RACE with constant-segment primers, adding sample barcodes and unique molecular identifiers. RNA was extracted from every sample with Trizol reagent. Libraries were amplified in two PCR steps, with a second sample barcode and Illumina TruSeq adapters added in the second step. Sequencing of the libraries was done on an Illumina NovaSeq, producing 2 x 150 bp paired-end reads. In the original analysis: The reads were demultiplexed and collapsed into UMI-guided consensus sequences using migec v1.2.7. Using mixcr v2.1.11, UMI consensuses were aligned to TRA and TRB V and J templates and then assembled into clonotypes. Expanded or contracted clonotypes were those called significant by both edgeR and NoisET, with noise models trained on biological replicates. For edgeR calls, a false discovery rate-adjusted p below 0.01 and a log2 fold-change threshold of 1 were applied. As an exploratory analysis of dynamics, max-normalized trajectories of the 1000 most abundant clonotypes were examined with PCA combined with hierarchical clustering. Separately sequenced CD4+ and CD8+ repertoires were used to assign the CD4 or CD8 phenotype of responding clones. Starting from the raw public reads, TCRdb applied fastp trimming at Q25, assembled clones with MiXCR and retained in-frame beta chains. Each CDR3 protein gets just one entry, which takes the most common genes and DNA from the rows behind it. TCRdb's processing, not the authors' own work, is the source of the V and J calls. The sample table shows hundreds of thousands of distinct CDR3 sequences, and about 15% are seen once. The top ten constitute about a fifth of the sample.

Ficoll-Paque density gradient centrifugation was the method used to isolate PBMCs. Sequencing was performed on PBMCs or a T cell subset sorted from them (not recorded which). The TCR comes from a man between 18 and 35 years old who had mild COVID-19 (a few samples of this study predate the infection). The sample titles of this study are shuffled in the database, so cell type and time point are left out; the donor was told from shared clones. The rearrangement combines TRBV3-1 with TRBJ1-5; TRBD1 is possibly the D segment (6 matching bases). The bases are TGTGCCAGCAGCCAAGAGCCCCCAGGGGGCAATCAGCCCCAGCATTTT. This translates into CASSQEPPGGNQPQHF.